A single sample is the source of the 20 T cell receptor beta chains below, sequenced in a study of cytomegalovirus exposure and HLA in healthy donors. The PCR had 60 Vbeta and 13 Jbeta primers. Repertoires were generated with immunoSEQ multiplex PCR, while TCRdb's copy carries only in-frame clones and drops some. The table has about 85,000 clones, 67% seen once. The sequencing input was PBMCs. All receptors come from a man younger than 45 in good health and CMV-seronegative.

This clone was picked up a small number of times. The rearrangement joins TRBV6-5 to TRBJ1-1; a weak D match, TRBD1 (6 bases). The CDR3 extends over 15 amino acids. Germline-derived CDR1 and CDR2 are MNHEY and SVGAGI. Trimming shortened V by 6 bases and J by 2 bases, and 16 bases separated the two germline ends. The DNA of the CDR3 is TGTGCCAGCAGAGACACCTTGGGGACAAACACTGAAGCTTTCTTT. Protein sequence: CASRDTLGTNTEAFF.

The chain links TRBV7-2 to TRBJ1-3; D is ambiguous. CDR3 length: 16 residues. In germline, CDR1 is SGHTA, CDR2 FQGNSA. Trimming stripped 0 bases from V and 3 bases from J, with 12 bases between. Here the CDR3 reads CASSLATGEVGNTIYF. In DNA form, the CDR3 reads TGTGCCAGCAGCTTAGCTACGGGAGAGGTTGGAAACACCATATATTTT.

The genes are TRBV9 and TRBJ2-7; 7 nucleotides line up with TRBD2. Trimming took 0 bases from V and 3 from J; bases not matched to a gene: 3. This CDR3 is 14 amino acids long. Germline V gene data show CDR1 as SGDLS and CDR2 as YYNGEE. Here the CDR3 reads CASSVASGNYEQYF. The CDR3 nucleotides are TGTGCCAGCAGCGTAGCTAGCGGCAACTACGAGCAGTACTTC. The full variable domain, with the rest looked up from reference TRBV9 and TRBJ2-7, is DSGVTQTPKHLITATGQRVTLRCSPRSGDLSVYWYQQSLDQGLQFLIQYYNGEERAKGNILERFSAQQFPDLHSELNLSSLELGDSALYFCASSVASGNYEQYFGPGTRLTVT.

This clone was counted only a few times. This chain uses TRBV6-4 with TRBJ2-3; D not resolved. The germline V gene encodes CDR1 MRHNA and CDR2 SNTAGT. V lost 2 bases to trimming and J lost 2 bases, with 11 bases between them. This CDR3 has 15 amino acids. The CDR3 region has the DNA TGTGCCAGCAGTGACGGCCTGCCCCCCACAGATACGCAGTATTTT. As protein: CASSDGLPPTDTQYF.

This clone was seen once. The chain employs TRBV7-2 and TRBJ2-2, with no clear D. The V gene lost 4 bases and the J gene lost 7 bases, with 7 bases spanning the gap. CDR3 length equals 12 residues. Germline values: CDR1 SGHTA, CDR2 FQGNSA. CDR3 protein: CASSWSNGELFF. CDR3 in DNA: TGTGCCAGCAGCTGGAGTAACGGGGAGCTGTTTTTT.

The CDR3 loop is CASSLTVGTSGGTGNTIYF. CDR3 bases: TGCGCCAGCAGCTTGACAGTCGGGACAAGTGGGGGCACTGGAAACACCATATATTTT. This sequence joins TRBV5-1 and TRBJ1-3; D may be TRBD1 (6 bases). Germline V gene sequence: CDR1 SGHRS, CDR2 YFSETQ. Trimming left V 1 base short and J 2 bases short, with 22 bases between. The CDR3 loop spans 19 amino acids.

This clone was observed a handful of times. This chain uses TRBV4-1 with TRBJ2-1; possibly TRBD1 for D (5 bases). V was pared by 1 base and J by 6 bases, with 13 bases between. The germline V gene encodes CDR1 MGHRA and CDR2 YSYEKL. The CDR3 has 15 amino acids. CDR3 nucleotide sequence: TGCGCCAGCAGCCAAGCACCAGGGCTGAGCAATGAGCAGTTCTTC. Translation gives CASSQAPGLSNEQFF.

With regard to this clone: The junction and the germline gene differ at one end; a read error may be behind it. J is TRBJ2-5 and V is TRBV27, with TRBD2 matching 7 bases. The CDR3 runs to 15 residues. From germline, CDR1 is MNHEY and CDR2 SMNVEV (reference sequence). The CDR3 protein is CPSSLSGLVEETQYF. In DNA form, the CDR3 reads TGTCCCAGCAGTTTATCTGGACTAGTTGAAGAGACCCAGTACTTC.

CDR3 nucleotide sequence: TGCGCCAGCAGCCAAGATAAGAGGAGTACCATATATTTT. This sequence encodes CASSQDKRSTIYF. The chain employs TRBV4-3 and TRBJ1-3; D is ambiguous. This CDR3 contains 13 residues. CDR1 is LGHNA, CDR2 YSLEER, per germline. V gave up 0 bases and J gave up 10 bases, with 10 bases separating them.

The V call is TRBV5-4, the J call TRBJ2-5, with a tentative D call TRBD2 (5 bases). This CDR3 has 14 residues. V gave up 1 base and J gave up 4 bases, with 11 bases separating them. The germline V gene has CDR1 SGHNT and CDR2 YYREEE (reference sequence). In DNA form, the CDR3 reads TGTGCCAGCAGCTTGAACCGGGGAACAGAGACCCAGTACTTC. Amino acids: CASSLNRGTETQYF.

The chain links TRBV28 to TRBJ1-2, with D tentatively TRBD1 (6 bases). Looked up from germline, CDR1 is MDHEN and CDR2 is SYDVKM. The length of the CDR3 is 12 residues. V lost 2 bases, J lost 7 bases, and 8 bases lay in between. The DNA of the CDR3 is TGTGCCAGCAGTTTACAGGGGTTTGGCTACACCTTC. Translation gives CASSLQGFGYTF.

This clone was counted only a few times. The V and J genes are TRBV4-3 and TRBJ1-5, with D uncertain. Germline loops: CDR1 LGHNA, CDR2 YSLEER. Trimming cost V 0 bases and J 4 bases, with 7 bases left between them. The CDR3 covers 14 residues. Written as DNA, the CDR3 is TGCGCCAGCAGCCAAGATCGGTTGAATCAGCCCCAGCATTTT. Encoded protein: CASSQDRLNQPQHF.

The chain carries TRBV5-4 and TRBJ2-1; perhaps TRBD1 as D (6 bases). The CDR3 length is 13 residues. Deletions cut 4 bases from V and 8 bases from J, with 13 bases between. The germline gives CDR1 SGHNT, CDR2 YYREEE (reference sequence). CDR3 DNA: TGTGCCAGCAGCAGGGCAGGGGTCGATGAGCAGTTCTTC. Its translation is CASSRAGVDEQFF.

This clone was seen a few times. The chain employs TRBV29-1 and TRBJ2-1; tentatively, D is TRBD2 (6 bases). The V end lost 5 bases, the J end lost 7 bases, and 12 bases lay between the germline ends. The CDR3 has 12 amino acids. Germline lookup yields CDR1 SQVTM and CDR2 ANQGSEA. The CDR3 coding sequence is TGCAGCGTTCTCCGCGGGAAAAATGAGCAGTTCTTC. It encodes CSVLRGKNEQFF.

This clone was seen more than once but under ten times. V usage is TRBV2 and J usage is TRBJ1-5; 11 nucleotides align to TRBD1. CDR3 length equals 16 residues. Germline V lookup: CDR1 SNHLY, CDR2 FYNNEI. Unmatched junction bases numbered 7, after V lost 5 bases and J lost 4 bases. This chain's CDR3 is CASSTGQGAQNQPQHF. The CDR3 DNA reads as TGTGCCAGCAGTACCGGACAGGGGGCGCAAAATCAGCCCCAGCATTTT.

This clone was seen just once. V usage is TRBV30 and J usage is TRBJ2-7; a possible D gene is TRBD2 (5 bases). Trimming took off 2 bases at V and 2 bases at J, with 10 bases between the two ends. The CDR3 totals 13 residues. Germline V gene data show CDR1 as GTSNPN and CDR2 as SVGIG (reference sequence). The CDR3 DNA sequence: TGTGCCTGGAGTCGGGGTTGGGCCTACGAGCAGTACTTC. This gives the protein CAWSRGWAYEQYF.

This clone was seen a few times. The same CDR3 can be traced to other DNA sequences in this sample. CDR3 region: CASSSTYEQYF. The DNA for the CDR3 is TGCGCCAGCAGCTCCACCTACGAGCAGTACTTC. V is TRBV5-1 and J is TRBJ2-7; D not certain. The CDR3 covers 11 residues. Germline-derived CDR1 and CDR2 are SGHRS and YFSETQ. V dropped 3 bases and J dropped 2 bases, with 3 bases sitting between them.

The genes are TRBV9 and TRBJ1-1; D gene uncertain. The CDR3 loop spans 15 amino acids. Germline CDR1 reads SGDLS; CDR2 reads YYNGEE. Trimming took 0 bases from V and 4 from J, leaving 13 bases between them. In DNA, the CDR3 is TGTGCCAGCAGCGTAGGAGGGCTTGAGGGCACTGAAGCTTTCTTT. Amino acid sequence: CASSVGGLEGTEAFF.

Concerning this clone: The same CDR3 is also encoded by other DNA sequences in this sample. The chain uses TRBV30 and TRBJ1-2; 7 bases align to TRBD1. Germline CDR1 is GTSNPN and CDR2 is SVGIG (reference sequence). The CDR3 is 13 residues long. After removal of 5 bases from V and 4 bases from J, the junction contained 7 bases not matched to a gene. The CDR3 spells CAWGRDRPYGYTF. The CDR3 DNA follows: TGTGCCTGGGGTCGGGACAGACCCTATGGCTACACCTTC.

Points on this clone: At one end the junction does not follow the germline gene, possibly because of a read error. This chain joins TRBV5-1 and TRBJ2-2, with TRBD2 matching over 9 bases. Germline lookup yields CDR1 SGHRS and CDR2 YFSETQ. The CDR3 spans 15 residues. Here the CDR3 reads CSSSGRTSNTGELFF. The CDR3 nucleotides are TGCTCCAGCAGCGGGAGGACCTCGAACACCGGGGAGCTGTTTTTT.